The T cell receptor (beta chain) under discussion was sequenced for a study of memory CD8 T cells in hepatitis C reinfection. Study-level background: Between 55 and 20 weeks before reinfection detection, pre-reinfection samples were drawn.

This table comes from immunoSEQ multiplex PCR, and its TCRdb copy is limited to in-frame clones, with some not included. The data hold 6,200 or so clones, with around 89% observed a single time. To note about this clone: Antigen specificity is unknown.

Whole-study findings and limits: Conclusions on public clonotypes and secondary clearance were not definitive with about 5 donors.

Time point specified: pre-reinfection, 55 to 20 weeks before reinfection detection. The sorted cells went straight to TCR sequencing with no prior in vitro expansion. Total naive CD8 T cells were sorted as viable CD3+ CD8+ CD45RO- cells from two donors. This clonotype was obtained from a man aged 45-60 years with hepatitis C virus infection. The sample taken for sequencing was naive CD8+ T cells sorted from blood.

CDR3 sequence reads: CASSSEQVLIWEQFF. CDR3 sequence (DNA): TGTGCCAGCAGCTCGGAACAGGTACTGATCTGGGAGCAGTTCTTC. The chain recombines TRBV5-4 with TRBJ2-1; weak D call: TRBD1 (5 bases). Trimming removed 3 bases at V and 10 bases at J, with 20 bases between. CDR1 is SGHNT and CDR2 is YYREEE in the germline V gene (reference sequence). The CDR3 loop spans 15 amino acids. Full variable domain (outside the CDR3, taken from reference TRBV5-4 and TRBJ2-1): ETGVTQSPTHLIKTRGQQVTLRCSSQSGHNTVSWYQQALGQGPQFIFQYYREEENGRGNFPPRFSGLQFPNYSSELNVNALELDDSALYLCASSSEQVLIWEQFFGPGTRLTVL.